This record concerns one T cell receptor beta chain sequence. The antigen remains undetermined. This sample was included in a study of T-cell memory formation after mild COVID-19. About the research overall: Largely, the TCR clusters proved donor specific. General study findings and limits: Those CD4+ clones that contracted were mainly in CM and EM (CD8+ ones in EMRA). Clones contracting over day 15 to 85 were CD4/CD8 balanced, with later expanders leaning CD4+. That cross-reactive memory joined was suggested by some responding clones appearing in pre-infection memory.

This CDR3 spans 16 amino acids. Germline V gene sequence: CDR1 LGHNA, CDR2 YNFKEQ. Trimming left V 0 bases short and J 1 base short, with 11 bases between. TCRdb processed the 5' RACE reads anew with MiXCR; each CDR3 protein has one entry. The table shows 280,000 or so distinct CDR3 sequences, with approximately 7.6% occurring only once. The chain employs TRBV4-2 and TRBJ2-3, with D perhaps TRBD2 (5 bases). The sequence derives from a man in his late teens or twenties who had mild COVID-19 (a few samples of this study predate the infection). Cell type and time point are not known. The sequenced material came from PBMCs or a T cell subset sorted from them (not recorded which). The chain's CDR3 is CASSQDLYGGTDTQYF. The DNA for the CDR3 is TGTGCCAGCAGCCAAGATCTATACGGGGGCACAGATACGCAGTATTTT.